This TCR beta chain was identified in a study of T cell changes during pregnancy in multiple sclerosis. Data came from immunoSEQ multiplex PCR; TCRdb stores just in-frame clones and leaves some out. This sample yields 50,000 or so clones, of which roughly 92% are seen a single time; 0.65% to 0.85% belongs to the top ten. Germline V lookup: CDR1 WNHNN, CDR2 SYGVQD (reference sequence). The CDR3 runs to 15 residues. V was clipped by 2 bases and J by 8 bases, with 15 bases between them. The sequence derives from a female donor with multiple sclerosis, enrolled in a pregnancy study. Sample: CD4+ T cells from peripheral blood mononuclear cells, taken in the third trimester of pregnancy. V usage is TRBV10-1 and J usage is TRBJ1-4; TRBD1 is a possible D gene (5 bases). The CDR3 DNA reads TGCGCCAGCAGTGAGAACGAACAGGAGAGGGAAAAACTGTTTTTT. Translating it yields CASSENEQEREKLFF.